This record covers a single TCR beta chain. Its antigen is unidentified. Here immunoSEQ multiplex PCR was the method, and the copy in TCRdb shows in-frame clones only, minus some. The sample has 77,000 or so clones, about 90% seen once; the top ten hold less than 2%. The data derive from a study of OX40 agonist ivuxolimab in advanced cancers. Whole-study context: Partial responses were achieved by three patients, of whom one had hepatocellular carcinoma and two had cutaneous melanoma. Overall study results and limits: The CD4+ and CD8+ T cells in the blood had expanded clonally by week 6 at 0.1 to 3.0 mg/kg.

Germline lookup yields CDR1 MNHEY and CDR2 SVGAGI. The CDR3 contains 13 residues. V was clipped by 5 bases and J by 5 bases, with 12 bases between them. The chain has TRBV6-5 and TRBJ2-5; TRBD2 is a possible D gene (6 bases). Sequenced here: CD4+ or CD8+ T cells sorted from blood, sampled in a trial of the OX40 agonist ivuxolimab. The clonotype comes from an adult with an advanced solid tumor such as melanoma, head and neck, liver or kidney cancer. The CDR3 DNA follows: TGTGCCAGCAGTCATCTAGCGAGGGAGACCCAGTACTTC. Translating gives CASSHLARETQYF.